The 12 T cell receptor beta chains below come from one sample, sequenced in a study of blood T cells in healthy people across ages. It was with a sample-barcoded 5' primer and a J-beta primer mix that a second PCR of roughly 7 to 12 cycles was run. TCRdb reprocessed the 5' RACE reads with MiXCR, giving one entry per CDR3 protein. This sample has approximately 1.5 million distinct CDR3 sequences, with about 42% found just once. Sample: blood. The receptor set was obtained from a woman aged 18 to 35 in good health.

The chain combines TRBV7-2 with TRBJ2-1, with 14 bases that match TRBD2. CDR3 length equals 18 residues. Trimming removed 3 bases from V and 4 bases from J; junction bases left unmatched: 8. Looked up from germline, CDR1 is SGHTA and CDR2 is FQGNSA. CDR3 loop: CASSFLPTSGGAYNEQFF. CDR3 bases: TGTGCCAGCAGCTTCCTACCGACTAGCGGGGGGGCGTACAATGAGCAGTTCTTC.

This chain connects TRBV20-1 to TRBJ2-3; TRBD2 agrees at 13 bases. Germline V gives CDR1 DFQATT, CDR2 SNEGSKA (reference sequence). The CDR3 length is 15 residues. The ends lost 5 bases at V and 3 bases at J; junction bases unmatched: 5. As DNA, the CDR3 is TGCAGTGCTGTCGCGACTAGCGGGAGGACAGATACGCAGTATTTT. Protein sequence: CSAVATSGRTDTQYF.

This clonotype was seen a handful of times. This chain links TRBV14 with TRBJ2-1, with D perhaps TRBD2 (5 bases). In germline, CDR1 is SGHDN, CDR2 FVKESK. Trimming removed 1 base at V and 4 bases at J, with 8 bases between. There are 14 residues in the CDR3. The CDR3 region is CASSQVGVYNEQFF. CDR3 bases: TGTGCCAGCAGCCAAGTCGGGGTTTACAATGAGCAGTTCTTC.

The chain combines TRBV12-3 or TRBV12-4 with TRBJ2-3; 14 positions agree with TRBD2. Trimming cost V 6 bases and J 5 bases; bases outside gene matches: 7. The CDR3 covers 16 residues. In nucleotides, the CDR3 is TGTGCCAGCAGCTCCCCGACTAGCGGGGGGGAAGATACGCAGTATTTT. This gives the protein CASSSPTSGGEDTQYF.

As for this clonotype: With a much larger clone just one base away, this may be a read error. The V call is TRBV12-3 or TRBV12-4, the J call TRBJ2-3; the D gene could be TRBD1 or TRBD2 (5 bases each). Trimming took off 7 bases at V and 9 bases at J, with 14 bases between the two ends. CDR3 size: 12 residues. CDR3 in amino acids: CASNLGEYTQYF. The CDR3 region has the DNA TGTGCCAGCAATTTGGGGGAGTACACGCAGTATTTT.

The chain joins TRBV20-1 to TRBJ2-4; a weak D match, TRBD1 (6 bases). The last part of the DNA fits TRBJ2-7 better; the J call may be wrong. Looked up from germline, CDR1 is DFQATT and CDR2 is SNEGSKA (reference sequence). The CDR3 is 14 residues long. The CDR3 is CSAREAGASYEQYF. CDR3 in DNA: TGCAGTGCTAGAGAGGCAGGGGCCTCCTACGAGCAGTACTTC.

The J gene is TRBJ2-3, the V gene TRBV18; the D call may be TRBD1 or TRBD2 (5 bases each). The germline V and J ends were trimmed by 5 bases and 2 bases, with 14 bases remaining between them. Per germline, CDR1 KGHSH and CDR2 LQKENI. There are 15 residues in the CDR3. CDR3 bases: TGTGCCAGCTCAGCCGGACGGGGCCCCACAGATACGCAGTATTTT. Translating it yields CASSAGRGPTDTQYF.

The chain combines TRBV7-9 with TRBJ2-1; the D gene could be TRBD1 or TRBD2 (5 bases each). V lost 2 bases, J lost 6 bases, and 14 bases lay in between. CDR3 length equals 15 residues. Germline V gene sequence: CDR1 SEHNR, CDR2 FQNEAQ (reference sequence). The CDR3 DNA follows: TGTGCCAGCAGCTTAAAAGGGACGCCCTTCAATGAGCAGTTCTTC. This codes for CASSLKGTPFNEQFF.

The table lists this clonotype with many counts. The chain recombines TRBV20-1 with TRBJ1-2, with D unclear. From germline, CDR1 is DFQATT and CDR2 SNEGSKA (reference sequence). V shed 1 base and J shed 1 base, with 4 bases lying between them. The CDR3 contains 12 residues. The CDR3 nucleotides read TGCAGTGCTAGAGGCATTAACTATGGCTACACCTTC. Translated: CSARGINYGYTF.

The gene calls are TRBV6-2 or TRBV6-3 and TRBJ2-2, with D possibly being TRBD1 (6 bases). This CDR3 has 16 amino acids. Germline V gene lookup returns CDR1 MNHEY and CDR2 SVGEGT. Trimming took off 0 bases at V and 8 bases at J, with 16 bases between the two ends. The CDR3 region is CASSYSAGQPSGELFF. In DNA form, the CDR3 reads TGTGCCAGCAGTTACTCGGCCGGACAGCCGTCGGGGGAGCTGTTTTTT.

Only a few counts were recorded for this clonotype. The chain couples TRBV20-1 to TRBJ2-7, with D unresolved. Trimming left V 1 base short and J 0 bases short, with 10 bases between. The CDR3 runs to 14 residues. Germline V gene data show CDR1 as DFQATT and CDR2 as SNEGSKA (reference sequence). The CDR3 is CSARVPGASYEQYF. The CDR3 DNA follows: TGCAGTGCTAGAGTACCGGGTGCCTCCTACGAGCAGTACTTC.

This clonotype was seen just once. This rearrangement joins TRBV7-2 to TRBJ2-3; D might be TRBD2 (6 bases). CDR1 SGHTA and CDR2 FQGNSA come from the germline V gene. This CDR3 is 17 amino acids long. The germline V and J ends were trimmed by 1 base and 0 bases, with 14 bases remaining between them. The DNA for the CDR3 is TGTGCCAGCAGCTTAGGTTTAATGGGGGGTAGCACAGATACGCAGTATTTT. Its translation is CASSLGLMGGSTDTQYF.